Listed below are T cell receptor beta chains from one sample, sequenced in a study of T cell responses to AZD1222 COVID-19 vaccine. Some clones are missing from TCRdb's copy, which holds only in-frame ones; the method was immunoSEQ multiplex PCR. Of roughly 150,000 clones in the sample, over 70% were seen once. The specimen was peripheral blood, collected 28 days after the second AZD1222 dose. Receptor source: an adult who received the AZD1222 COVID-19 vaccine. CDR3s include the opening cysteine and the closing phenylalanine or tryptophan. A D gene is named only where the DNA matches it firmly. Clone size is given for some rows only: seen once, a few or many times, or a class if the clone is expanded.

>TRBJ2-1|TRBV28|TRBD2|NA
CASSLLAGGTYNEQFF
TGTGCCAGCAGTTTACTAGCGGGAGGCACCTACAATGAGCAGTTCTTC
>TRBJ2-3|TRBV27|TRBD1|NA
CASSLSGGQGWTDTQYF
TGTGCCAGCAGTTTATCGGGGGGACAGGGTTGGACAGATACGCAGTATTTT
>TRBJ2-7|TRBV28|TRBD2|NA
CASRGSGPTYEQYF
TGTGCCAGCAGGGGTAGCGGGCCGACCTACGAGCAGTACTTC
>TRBJ1-3|TRBV4-1|NA|NA
CASSQGGLGNTIYF
TGCGCCAGCAGCCAAGGGGGGCTCGGAAACACCATATATTTT
>TRBJ2-7|TRBV28|NA|NA
CASSLYRASYEQYF
TGTGCCAGCAGTTTATACAGAGCCTCCTACGAGCAGTACTTC
>TRBJ2-1|TRBV29-1|TRBD2|NA
CSVEDPGLAGGNEQFF
TGCAGCGTTGAAGATCCCGGACTAGCGGGGGGAAATGAGCAGTTCTTC
>TRBJ2-3|TRBV5-1|NA|medium-sized
CASSLVKAGSTDTQYF
TGCGCCAGCAGCTTGGTAAAAGCTGGGTCCACAGATACGCAGTATTTT
>TRBJ2-5|TRBV5-1|NA|NA
CASSLDLSGYQETQYF
TGCGCCAGCAGCTTGGATCTTTCGGGATATCAAGAGACCCAGTACTTC
>TRBJ2-7|TRBV30|TRBD1|NA
CAWTRDSSYEQYF
TGTGCCTGGACCCGGGACAGCTCCTACGAGCAGTACTTC
>TRBJ2-3|TRBV5-4|TRBD2|NA
CASSRTSGTITDTQYF
TGTGCCAGCAGCCGGACTAGCGGGACTATCACAGATACGCAGTATTTT
>TRBJ1-1|TRBV9|TRBD1|once
CASSQTGGNTEAFF
TGTGCCAGCAGCCAGACAGGGGGGAACACTGAAGCTTTCTTT
>TRBJ2-1|TRBV28|TRBD1|NA
CASSSGQAKQFF
TGTGCCAGCAGTTCCGGACAGGCCAAACAGTTCTTC
>TRBJ2-7|TRBV5-6|NA|NA
CASSLWAVSYEQYF
TGTGCCAGCAGCCTGTGGGCAGTTTCCTACGAGCAGTACTTC
>TRBJ2-3|TRBV4-1|NA|NA
CASSQDQGRGSTDTQYF
TGCGCCAGCAGCCAAGATCAAGGACGGGGGAGCACAGATACGCAGTATTTT
>TRBJ2-1|TRBV5-4|TRBD2|NA
CASTLAGGPGNEQFF
TGTGCCAGCACCCTAGCGGGAGGGCCAGGCAATGAGCAGTTCTTC
>TRBJ2-7|TRBV18|TRBD2|NA
CASSPGLAPNEQYF
TGTGCCAGCTCACCCGGACTAGCGCCCAACGAGCAGTACTTC
>TRBJ1-1|TRBV20-1|NA|NA
CTPEGNTEAFF
TGCACTCCCGAGGGGAACACTGAAGCTTTCTTT
>TRBJ1-6|TRBV6-6|TRBD1|NA
CASSRSETGIAQGYNSPLHF
TGTGCCAGCAGCCGTAGTGAGACAGGGATTGCCCAGGGCTATAATTCACCCCTCCACTTT
>TRBJ1-1|TRBV7-9|NA|NA
CASSTPEGLKAFF
TGTGCCAGCAGCACCCCGGAGGGACTGAAGGCTTTCTTT
>TRBJ2-7|TRBV6-5|NA|NA
CASSSGAYEQYF
TGTGCCAGCAGTAGTGGGGCCTACGAGCAGTACTTC
>TRBJ1-4|TRBV4-3|NA|NA
CASSQDDSGEEKLFF
TGCGCCAGCAGCCAAGATGACTCGGGAGAAGAAAAACTGTTTTTT
>TRBJ1-2|TRBV28|NA|NA
CASSPRGGAGYGYTF
TGTGCCAGCAGCCCACGAGGGGGGGCGGGCTATGGCTACACCTTC
>TRBJ2-5|TRBV28|TRBD1|NA
CASSRAQGKETQYF
TGTGCCAGCAGTAGGGCACAGGGGAAGGAGACCCAGTACTTC
>TRBJ2-1|TRBV7-3|NA|NA
CASSRGGEQFF
TGTGCCAGCAGCAGAGGGGGTGAGCAGTTCTTC
>TRBJ2-3|TRBV19|NA|NA
CASTLRRGRTDTQYF
TGTGCCAGTACTCTCAGACGGGGGCGCACAGATACGCAGTATTTT
>TRBJ2-2|TRBV28|NA|NA
CASSLGYNTGELFF
TGTGCCAGCAGTTTAGGATATAACACCGGGGAGCTGTTTTTT
>TRBJ2-4|TRBV6-2/TRBV6-3|NA|NA
CASSYSGNIQYF
TGTGCCAGCAGTTACTCAGGAAACATTCAGTACTTC
>TRBJ1-2|TRBV5-8|NA|NA
CASSLVTYGYTF
TGTGCCAGCAGCTTGGTAACCTATGGCTACACCTTC
>TRBJ1-4|TRBV15|NA|NA
CATSRDLSGPKLFF
TGTGCCACCAGCAGAGACCTTTCGGGGCCCAAACTGTTTTTT
>TRBJ2-7|TRBV27|NA|few
CASSSFLTGERYEQYF
TGTGCCAGCAGTTCATTTTTAACGGGAGAACGTTACGAGCAGTACTTC
>TRBJ1-4|TRBV5-6|NA|NA
CASSLGRANEKLFF
TGTGCCAGCAGCTTGGGCAGGGCCAATGAAAAACTGTTTTTT
>TRBJ2-3|TRBV7-9|TRBD1|NA
CASSPRDRGSDTQYF
TGTGCCAGCAGCCCTCGGGACAGGGGATCAGATACGCAGTATTTT
>TRBJ1-3|TRBV5-6|NA|NA
CASSLVDTSSGNTIYF
TGTGCCAGCAGCTTGGTCGACACCAGCTCTGGAAACACCATATATTTT
>TRBJ2-3|TRBV12-3/TRBV12-4|NA|few
CASSLARTDTQYF
TGTGCCAGCAGTTTGGCCCGCACAGATACGCAGTATTTT
>TRBJ1-5|TRBV21-1|NA|NA
CASSKSSPAWRNQPQHF
TGTGCCAGCAGCAAAAGTAGCCCAGCCTGGCGCAATCAGCCCCAGCATTTT
>TRBJ1-5|TRBV13|NA|NA
CASTIGGQPQHF
TGTGCCAGCACCATCGGGGGTCAGCCCCAGCATTTT
>TRBJ1-1|TRBV10-3|NA|NA
CAISESERMNTEAFF
TGTGCCATCAGTGAGTCCGAACGGATGAACACTGAAGCTTTCTTT
>TRBJ1-5|TRBV7-2|NA|NA
CASSLVSQGQPQHF
TGTGCCAGCAGCTTAGTGTCCCAAGGTCAGCCCCAGCATTTT
>TRBJ1-2|TRBV9|TRBD1|NA
CASGDRHYGYTF
TGTGCCAGTGGGGACAGACACTATGGCTACACCTTC
>TRBJ2-3|TRBV6-2/TRBV6-3|TRBD1|once
CASSYRIDQTGGFTDTQYF
TGTGCCAGCAGTTACCGGATAGACCAGACAGGGGGTTTCACAGATACGCAGTATTTT
>TRBJ1-6|TRBV7-3|NA|NA
CASSLTGMGSSYNSPLHF
TGTGCCAGCAGCCTGACAGGTATGGGAAGCTCCTATAATTCACCCCTCCACTTT
>TRBJ2-2|TRBV19|NA|NA
CASSAPWVGGRPGANTGELFF
TGTGCCAGTAGTGCACCCTGGGTCGGGGGCAGGCCCGGCGCGAACACCGGGGAGCTGTTTTTT
>TRBJ2-5|TRBV7-9|TRBD2|NA
CASSLARGQETQYF
TGTGCCAGCAGCTTAGCGCGGGGGCAAGAGACCCAGTACTTC
>TRBJ1-6|TRBV12-3/TRBV12-4|NA|NA
CASSHGNSPLHF
TGTGCCAGCAGCCACGGCAATTCACCCCTCCACTTT
>TRBJ1-6|TRBV7-2|NA|NA
CASNGQINSPLHF
TGTGCCAGCAATGGGCAGATAAATTCACCCCTCCACTTT